This TCR beta chain was sequenced for a study of graft-versus-host responses after intestinal transplantation. Method: immunoSEQ multiplex PCR; TCRdb's copy keeps in-frame clones and lacks some. The sample holds about 10,000 clones, around 91% seen once. Germline V gene data show CDR1 as SGDLS and CDR2 as YYNGEE. V shed 4 bases, J shed 0 bases, and the junction held 8 bases outside the gene matches. The CDR3 runs 17 residues. The TCR originated in a human patient who received an intestinal transplant, so some T cells may come from the graft donor. The gene calls are TRBV9 and TRBJ2-1, with 9 bases aligning to TRBD2. This sample comprised PBMCs, obtained about 47 days after intestinal transplant. CDR3 nucleotides: TGTGCCAGCAGCCAGACTAGCGGCCCTAGCTCCTACAATGAGCAGTTCTTC. Its translation is CASSQTSGPSSYNEQFF. The full variable domain, in which reference TRBV9 and TRBJ2-1 provide the parts outside the CDR3, is DSGVTQTPKHLITATGQRVTLRCSPRSGDLSVYWYQQSLDQGLQFLIQYYNGEERAKGNILERFSAQQFPDLHSELNLSSLELGDSALYFCASSQTSGPSSYNEQFFGPGTRLTVL.